These 13 T cell receptor beta chains share one sample of origin, sequenced in a study of blood T cell repertoires in COVID-19. Sequencing used immunoSEQ multiplex PCR; TCRdb keeps in-frame clones, though not all of them. The sample records 210,000 or so clones, approximately 78% being singletons. Source material: peripheral blood. All receptors derive from a woman aged 40 to 55 with acute or convalescent COVID-19.

This clone was seen a handful of times. This chain joins TRBV6-1 and TRBJ2-1, with 10 bases that match TRBD2. J was trimmed by 9 bases and V by 5 bases; bases with no gene match: 13. From germline, CDR1 is MNHNS and CDR2 SASEGT. This CDR3 comprises 16 residues. The chain's CDR3 is CASSQDRAGGLGEQFF. In nucleotides, the CDR3 is TGTGCCAGCAGTCAAGACAGAGCGGGGGGGCTAGGTGAGCAGTTCTTC.

The CDR3 DNA reads TGTGCCAGCAGCCCGACTAGCGCCGCGAACACCGGGGAGCTGTTTTTT. Translating it yields CASSPTSAANTGELFF. This sequence joins TRBV7-2 and TRBJ2-2; 8 nucleotides agree with TRBD2. The germline V gene has CDR1 SGHTA and CDR2 FQGNSA. The V and J ends lost 5 bases and 0 bases, in that order; junction bases with no gene match: 5. The CDR3 extends over 16 amino acids.

The J gene is TRBJ2-3, the V gene TRBV29-1; a possible D gene is TRBD2 (5 bases). CDR1 SQVTM and CDR2 ANQGSEA come from the germline V gene. The V end was cut by 3 bases, the J end by 8 bases, with 27 bases between. The CDR3 contains 17 residues. The CDR3 loop reads CSVDGDRLAPSKVTQYF. The CDR3 DNA is TGCAGCGTTGACGGTGACCGCCTAGCCCCTTCCAAGGTTACGCAGTATTTT.

This rearrangement joins TRBV5-5 to TRBJ2-2; 12 bases agree with TRBD1. The CDR3 contains 17 residues. Germline CDR1 and CDR2: SGHKS and YYEKEE (reference sequence). The ends lost 3 bases at V and 2 bases at J; junction bases unmatched: 5. The CDR3 loop is CASSSKGTGGNTGELFF. CDR3 sequence (DNA): TGTGCCAGCAGCTCCAAGGGGACAGGGGGCAACACCGGGGAGCTGTTTTTT.

The chain carries TRBV15 and TRBJ2-1; D is possibly TRBD1 (6 bases). Germline V gene sequence: CDR1 LNHNV, CDR2 YYDKDF (reference sequence). The CDR3 spans 15 residues. V lost 6 bases to trimming and J lost 4 bases, with 16 bases between them. CDR3 in DNA: TGTGCCACCAGGCGGTCAGGGGAAAAATACAATGAGCAGTTCTTC. Protein sequence: CATRRSGEKYNEQFF.

This chain connects TRBV4-3 to TRBJ1-1; possible D gene TRBD1, 5 bases. Germline-derived CDR1 and CDR2 are LGHNA and YSLEER. V was pared by 0 bases and J by 4 bases, with 9 bases between. The CDR3 covers 14 residues. In DNA form, the CDR3 reads TGCGCCAGCAGCCAAGACAGGGCTACCACTGAAGCTTTCTTT. This codes for CASSQDRATTEAFF.

V is TRBV5-1 and J is TRBJ2-1, with TRBD2 identical over 12 bases. The CDR3 covers 17 residues. Trimming cost V 2 bases and J 0 bases; bases outside gene matches: 3. Germline CDR1 and CDR2: SGHRS and YFSETQ. The CDR3 nucleotides read TGCGCCAGCAGCTTCCTGACTAGCGGGAGCTCCTACAATGAGCAGTTCTTC. This codes for CASSFLTSGSSYNEQFF.

This clone was detected only a few times. The rearrangement uses TRBV7-9 and TRBJ1-5; no clear D gene. The germline V gene encodes CDR1 SEHNR and CDR2 FQNEAQ (reference sequence). The CDR3 sequence is 13 residues long. The V and J ends lost 4 bases and 9 bases respectively, with 13 bases between them. The CDR3 loop reads CASSSPGAGPQHF. The DNA of the CDR3 is TGTGCCAGCAGCTCTCCAGGCGCCGGGCCCCAGCATTTT.

The V gene is TRBV27, the J gene TRBJ1-4; possible D gene TRBD1, 5 bases. This CDR3 has 14 amino acids. V lost 6 bases and J lost 5, with 13 bases in between. Germline V gene lookup returns CDR1 MNHEY and CDR2 SMNVEV (reference sequence). The CDR3 is CASSRGVRNEKLFF. In DNA form, the CDR3 reads TGTGCCAGCAGCCGGGGGGTGAGAAATGAAAAACTGTTTTTT.

This chain connects TRBV20-1 to TRBJ2-3; the match to TRBD1 covers 12 bases. The CDR3 length is 17 residues. V shed 3 bases and J 1 base; nucleotides not matched to a gene: 8. Germline V gene lookup returns CDR1 DFQATT and CDR2 SNEGSKA (reference sequence). CDR3 sequence reads: CSASLGQGALRTDTQYF. The CDR3 DNA follows: TGCAGTGCTAGTCTGGGACAGGGGGCGCTTCGCACAGATACGCAGTATTTT.

V gene TRBV25-1 combines with J gene TRBJ1-2, with 7 bases matching TRBD1. The length of the CDR3 is 17 residues. The V segment lost 7 bases and the J segment 0 bases; nucleotides outside the gene matches: 14. Germline CDR1 and CDR2: MGHDK and SYGVNS. The CDR3 DNA sequence: TGTGCCAGCACCGGACCACGTGGGGGACAGCCTAACTATGGCTACACCTTC. It translates to CASTGPRGGQPNYGYTF.

J is TRBJ2-3 and V is TRBV5-1, with 8 bases matching TRBD2. CDR1 is SGHRS, CDR2 YFSETQ, per germline. This CDR3 is built from 16 residues. Germline trimming cut 2 bases from V and 0 bases from J; bases unmatched to any gene: 5. CDR3 residues: CASSFGASGSTDTQYF. The CDR3 DNA sequence: TGCGCCAGCAGCTTTGGGGCTAGCGGGAGCACAGATACGCAGTATTTT.

This clone appeared a few times. V usage is TRBV12-3 or TRBV12-4 and J usage is TRBJ2-7, with no clear D. The CDR3 spans 12 residues. With 6 bases removed from V and 5 bases from J, the gap between germline ends came to 11 bases. The CDR3 is CASSPGPHEQYF. Written as DNA, the CDR3 is TGTGCCAGCAGCCCCGGTCCCCACGAGCAGTACTTC.